This T cell receptor beta chain was profiled in a study of shared clonotypes between healthy human individuals (TCRdb year 2020). General notes on the study: A few men and two women, aged 18 to 49 years, made up the cohort. Each donor's leukapheresis produced roughly between about 0.8 and 8.9 billion PBMCs. To estimate repertoire size and how much clonotypes are shared between individuals, the study performed deep sequencing of blood TCR repertoires from roughly five healthy adults. Per donor, three plates each were used for CD4 naive and CD4 memory, two for CD8 naive, and one for CD8 memory. To increase sequencing depth and limit assay-specific biases, TCR repertoire library preparation and sequencing were carried out by different laboratories using diverse techniques.

On this clone: The antigen it recognizes is unknown. One base away there is no much larger clone; base qualities are not given.

What the authors observed across the whole study: Clonotypes shared by all four sorted-subset donors showed higher generation probabilities than non-shared clonotypes. Rarefaction of sorted-subset datasets indicated incomplete sequencing despite the large sequencing depth. Sampling was limited to blood, and TCR repertoires in tissue likely differ from TCR repertoires in blood. About 5% of naive CD4, 3.5% of naive CD8, roughly 2.5% of memory CD4, and about 0.4% of memory CD8 clonotypes were shared across a few donors. Based on pairwise subsampling, the degree of clonotype sharing among donors was expected to be affected by sequencing depth. Because the study included only a small number of donors, the genetic and exposure-history diversity represented was limited. Naive subsets generally had larger estimated clonotype richness than memory subsets did.

The CDR3, from cysteine to phenylalanine, totals 14 residues. Only the CDR3 DNA stays, 42 bases, in frame from base 1. For CDR1 and CDR2, the germline V gene lists SGHDT and YYEEEE. V and J are truncated by 0 bases and 13 bases respectively, leaving an intervening sequence of 19 bases. Donors were healthy HIV-negative adults with no recently reported acute infections or vaccinations. Every donor was a Caucasian adult residing in Nashville, Tennessee, USA. Magnetic negative selection was used to enrich CD4+ T cells, after which naive cells were positively selected on CD45RA and the negative fraction became the memory subset. After blood collection by leukapheresis, PBMCs were isolated using Ficoll-Histopaque density gradient centrifugation and then cryopreserved in the vapor phase of liquid nitrogen. Purity and quantity of every magnetically sorted T cell population were checked by analytical flow cytometry. Genomic DNA was isolated from every sorted fraction and measured by UV absorbance on a Nanodrop 2000c.

Using the deep immunoSEQ assay, multiplex PCR amplified TCR CDR3 regions from genomic DNA. Extracted genomic DNA from each cell subset was spread evenly across all wells of several immunoSEQ 96-well plates, with each plate serving as a replicate. Each replicate PCR for sorted subsets received 200 ng genomic DNA, equal to around 32,000 T cell genomes. Purified libraries were measured with a Qubit 3.0 fluorometer, size-checked on a Bioanalyzer 2100, and measured again with the KAPA Library Quantification kit. A separate single-read 150-cycle Illumina NextSeq 550 flow cell was used to sequence each immunoSEQ 96-well plate. As for the authors' bioinformatics: Because only junctional sequences without quality scores were contained in the immunoSEQ output, filtering matching that applied to full-length reads could not be performed. To assign V/J genes and CDR3, sequences were annotated against IMGT germline references using PyIR, a Python wrapper for IgBLAST v1.9. Reads were filtered out if the reads had weak V/J assignments (E-value above 1e-6), no CDR3, stop codons, out-of-frame junctions, or ambiguous translated residues. A V3J clonotype was defined by an identical inferred V gene, J gene, and CDR3 amino acid sequence. To compute the percentage overlap between repertoires, the number of shared unique clonotypes was divided by the size of the smaller repertoire. Three approaches were used to assess repertoire richness: RTK rarefaction, the Chao1 estimator, and Recon v2.1 estimates of unobserved clonotypes. OLGA was used to compute generation probabilities for all TCRbeta clonotypes that the gDNA method yielded from a few donors. TCRdb carries this immuneACCESS record with in-frame sequences only. Its versions omit some clonotypes, under half of them owing to an unresolved V gene in the studies checked, with the rest unexplained. From that table come the V and J calls and clone size; the DNA was used to work out D and trimming. This sample has under 650,000 clones in its table, and less than 96% of those were observed once. The biggest ten clones account for about 0.057% of the sample.

Sequencing was performed on naive CD4+ T cells sorted from blood. The cell subset or site label for this specimen denotes: CD45RA+ positively selected. The clonotype originates from a young woman in good health. Recombination linked TRBV5-6 to TRBJ1-1; confidence is insufficient to name the D gene. The CDR3 protein is CASSLDPPGGGIFF. The nucleotide sequence is TGTGCCAGCAGCTTGGACCCGCCGGGTGGAGGGATTTTCTTT.